These 17 T cell receptor beta chains were all obtained from the same sample, sequenced in a study of Graves' ophthalmopathy and Graves' hyperthyroidism. For repertoire sequencing, the TCR beta CDR3 regions were amplified from RNA transcripts. RT-PCR with HTBI primers came first, then second-round multiplex PCR. TCRdb processed the multiplex PCR reads anew with MiXCR; each CDR3 protein has one entry. The sample consists of approximately 160,000 distinct CDR3 sequences, 30% to 45% of them appearing once. Sequencing input: peripheral blood. The receptors here all came from a woman in her 40s with Graves' ophthalmopathy.

V usage is TRBV6-2 or TRBV6-3 and J usage is TRBJ2-5; no firm D call. This CDR3 contains 11 residues. Trimming took off 10 bases at V and 4 bases at J, with 10 bases between the two ends. Per germline, CDR1 MNHEY and CDR2 SVGEGT. CDR3 sequence (DNA): TGTGCCACCTCACACGGAGAGACCCAGTACTTC. Protein product: CATSHGETQYF.

This chain joins TRBV28 and TRBJ1-2; D is uncertain. The CDR3 is 15 amino acids. Germline V gene data show CDR1 as MDHEN and CDR2 as SYDVKM. Trimming removed 2 bases from V and 4 bases from J, with 14 bases in between. The CDR3 bases are TGTGCCAGCAGTTTAGCCTACCCAGGAGCCTATGGCTACACCTTC. As protein: CASSLAYPGAYGYTF.

In this sample, this clonotype turned up many times. The chain joins TRBV5-6 to TRBJ2-7; possible D gene TRBD1, 5 bases. The V and J ends lost 4 bases and 7 bases respectively, with 21 bases between them. There are 15 residues in the CDR3. Germline assignment: CDR1 SGHDT and CDR2 YYEEEE. Here the CDR3 reads CASSRRGPQAIEQYF. CDR3 in DNA: TGTGCCAGCAGCAGACGAGGCCCACAGGCAATAGAGCAGTACTTC.

The genes are TRBV7-2 and TRBJ1-1; no definite D call. Germline V gives CDR1 SGHTA, CDR2 FQGNSA. The ends were cut back, 2 bases at V and 4 bases at J, with 11 bases in the middle. This CDR3 contains 14 residues. The CDR3 nucleotides read TGTGCCAGCAGCTTAAGGCAGGCGGGCACTGAAGCTTTCTTT. It codes for CASSLRQAGTEAFF.

The chain carries TRBV28 and TRBJ1-1; D gene ambiguous. This CDR3 region has 15 residues. Per germline, CDR1 MDHEN and CDR2 SYDVKM. V lost 3 bases and J lost 1, with 12 bases in between. CDR3 bases: TGTGCCAGCAGTTTTGGTCTCAGGCGGAACACTGAAGCTTTCTTT. Protein: CASSFGLRRNTEAFF.

This clonotype was counted many times. The chain is built from TRBV20-1 and TRBJ1-1, with no clear D. Trimming took 3 bases from V and 4 from J, leaving 18 bases between them. This CDR3 has 15 amino acids. Germline V lookup: CDR1 DFQATT, CDR2 SNEGSKA (reference sequence). In DNA, the CDR3 is TGCAGTGCTAGGTCTGGACGGGGATTCTCCACTGAAGCTTTCTTT. Translation: CSARSGRGFSTEAFF.

This chain connects TRBV28 to TRBJ2-5; 13 nucleotides match TRBD2. CDR3 length: 17 amino acids. In germline, CDR1 is MDHEN, CDR2 SYDVKM. With V trimmed by 5 bases and J by 1 base, 7 bases remained unmatched. DNA for the CDR3: TGTGCCAGCAGTGCCCAGGGACTAGCGGGGCTCCAAGAGACCCAGTACTTC. Translated: CASSAQGLAGLQETQYF.

This clonotype was picked up many times. The rearrangement joins TRBV6-5 to TRBJ1-1, with no clear D. Germline assignment: CDR1 MNHEY and CDR2 SVGAGI. The CDR3 is made up of 13 amino acids. Deletions cut 5 bases from V and 6 bases from J, with 13 bases between. CDR3 region: CASSPQSWPEAFF. In nucleotides, the CDR3 is TGTGCCAGCAGTCCTCAATCTTGGCCTGAAGCTTTCTTT.

The chain uses TRBV6-1 and TRBJ2-7; TRBD2 matches at 9 bases. V lost 8 bases to trimming and J lost 4 bases; unmatched junction nucleotides: 12. Germline CDR1 and CDR2: MNHNS and SASEGT. CDR3 length equals 15 residues. CDR3: CASCAGILAGYEQYF. The CDR3 nucleotides read TGTGCCAGCTGTGCTGGGATTCTAGCGGGGTACGAGCAGTACTTC.

The V gene is TRBV12-3 or TRBV12-4, the J gene TRBJ1-2; D unclear. The CDR3 sequence is 13 residues long. V shed 3 bases and J shed 4 bases, with 9 bases lying between them. The CDR3 spells CASSLAASYGYTF. The CDR3 DNA sequence: TGTGCCAGCAGTTTGGCAGCAAGCTATGGCTACACCTTC.

Ten or more counts support this clonotype. V and J are TRBV28 and TRBJ2-7; unclear D gene. CDR1 and CDR2 from the germline V gene are MDHEN and SYDVKM. Trimming removed 5 bases at V and 2 bases at J, with 13 bases between. The CDR3 runs 14 residues. CDR3 sequence reads: CASSTSDLPYEQYF. The CDR3 bases are TGTGCCAGCAGTACCTCTGATCTCCCCTACGAGCAGTACTTC.

The sample holds many counts of this clonotype. This chain uses TRBV28 with TRBJ1-1; D might be TRBD1 (6 bases). V was shortened by 6 bases and J by 1 base, with 15 bases between the two germline ends. Germline V CDR1 and CDR2: MDHEN, SYDVKM. This CDR3 has 15 amino acids. The CDR3 region has the DNA TGTGCCAGCAGAGAAGGGGGAGGTCCGAACACTGAAGCTTTCTTT. Protein sequence: CASREGGGPNTEAFF.

The chain employs TRBV11-2 and TRBJ2-6; D might be TRBD1 or TRBD2, each matching 5 bases. Germline CDR1 reads SGHAT; CDR2 reads FQNNGV. The CDR3 runs 17 residues. V lost 0 bases and J lost 4, with 13 bases in between. CDR3 sequence reads: CASSLDVGVRGANVLTF. The CDR3 coding sequence is TGTGCCAGCAGCTTAGACGTGGGGGTGCGCGGGGCCAACGTCCTGACTTTC.

There are many counts of this clonotype. The rearrangement joins TRBV4-2 to TRBJ2-7, with TRBD2 matching 8 bases. Germline lookup yields CDR1 LGHNA and CDR2 YNFKEQ. The CDR3 contains 15 residues. V lost 1 base and J lost 4; bases outside the gene matches: 6. CDR3 sequence reads: CASSQGGTSGYEQYF. Written as DNA, the CDR3 is TGTGCCAGCAGCCAAGGAGGGACTAGTGGGTACGAGCAGTACTTC.

This clonotype was counted at least ten times. DNA for the CDR3: TGTGCCAGCAGGAATCCACAGGAGAACTATGGCTACACCTTC. This translates into CASRNPQENYGYTF. The V call is TRBV6-1, the J call TRBJ1-2; TRBD1 is a possible D gene (5 bases). Germline-derived CDR1 and CDR2 are MNHNS and SASEGT. The CDR3 runs to 14 residues. The ends were cut back, 6 bases at V and 2 bases at J, with 13 bases in the middle.

The V call is TRBV7-2, the J call TRBJ1-2; D is uncertain. Trimming shortened V by 1 base and J by 8 bases, and 14 bases separated the two germline ends. This CDR3 has 14 residues. In germline, CDR1 is SGHTA, CDR2 FQGNSA. CDR3 loop: CASSLGLAAGGYTF. CDR3 DNA sequence: TGTGCCAGCAGCTTAGGGCTCGCCGCCGGGGGCTACACCTTC.

The genes are TRBV11-2 and TRBJ2-2, with a possible D match to TRBD2 (6 bases). This CDR3 is 17 amino acids long. Trimming shortened V by 4 bases and J by 6 bases, and 21 bases separated the two germline ends. Per the germline V gene, CDR1 is SGHAT and CDR2 is FQNNGV. The CDR3 sequence is CASSSQLGLQPPGELFF. CDR3 nucleotide sequence: TGTGCCAGCAGCTCCCAATTGGGACTCCAACCCCCCGGGGAGCTGTTTTTT.